The entry below describes one T cell receptor beta chain. The data stem from a study of blood T cell repertoires in COVID-19. The germline V gene has CDR1 DFQATT and CDR2 SNEGSKA (reference sequence). CDR3 length: 11 amino acids. V lost 0 bases and J lost 5, with 5 bases in between. This table comes from immunoSEQ multiplex PCR, and its TCRdb copy is limited to in-frame clones, with some not included. The data show about 200,000 clones, about nine tenths seen once. What was sequenced was PBMCs or T cells enriched from blood (not recorded which). This sequence originates from a woman in her 30s with acute COVID-19. This chain joins TRBV20-1 and TRBJ2-7; D gene ambiguous. CDR3 sequence: CSARDRDEQYF. The CDR3 DNA is TGCAGTGCTAGAGATCGAGACGAGCAGTACTTC.